This T cell receptor beta chain was retrieved from a study of blood T cell repertoires in COVID-19. TCRdb's table, derived via immunoSEQ multiplex PCR, lists solely in-frame clones and lacks some. The sample records about 350,000 clones, roughly 89% being singletons. Between the trimmed V and J ends, which lost 2 bases and 4 bases, there was a span of 9 bases. This CDR3 has 13 amino acids. Germline-derived CDR1 and CDR2 are MNHEY and SMNVEV (reference sequence). The sequenced sample was peripheral blood. V usage is TRBV27 and J usage is TRBJ2-7; D is unclear. The clonotype comes from a woman aged 55-70 years with COVID-19, enrolled during active disease. The CDR3 spells CASSLEEGYEQYF. The DNA for the CDR3 is TGTGCCAGCAGTTTAGAGGAAGGATACGAGCAGTACTTC.